Below, 21 T cell receptor beta chains from the same sample are listed, as sequenced in a study of T cell repertoires in cytomegalovirus infection. TCRdb analysed the reads with MiXCR anew, one entry per CDR3 protein. Of some 450,000 distinct CDR3 sequences detected, under 40% appear once; the ten largest clones hold about 13%. The sample consisted of PBMCs. These receptor sequences come from a human donor in good health (CMV status not recorded). Some clones in this sample may be carry-over from other donors' samples.

The rearrangement joins TRBV7-9 to TRBJ2-5; TRBD1 might be the D (5 bases). There are 14 residues in the CDR3. The germline V gene encodes CDR1 SEHNR and CDR2 FQNEAQ (reference sequence). Trimming left V 1 base short and J 5 bases short, with 11 bases between. In nucleotides, the CDR3 is TGTGCCAGCAGCTTAGGGGGCCGGCCGGAGACCCAGTACTTC. Protein: CASSLGGRPETQYF.

The chain has TRBV7-8 and TRBJ1-2, with 10 bases that match TRBD1. V was pared by 8 bases and J by 8 bases, with 14 bases of the junction left unmatched. The germline V gene has CDR1 SGHVS and CDR2 FQNEAQ. CDR3 length: 15 residues. CDR3 region: CASAGETGGVGGYTF. For the CDR3, the DNA is TGTGCCAGCGCTGGGGAGACAGGGGGCGTGGGGGGCTACACCTTC.

Details on this clonotype: The CDR3 does not close with the conserved phenylalanine or tryptophan, likely indicating a read error. The rearrangement joins TRBV4-1 to TRBJ1-5; 8 bases agree with TRBD1. The V gene's germline CDR1 is MGHRA and CDR2 YSYEKL. V was clipped by 0 bases and J by 0 bases; unmatched bases: 13. The CDR3 runs 20 residues. In DNA form, the CDR3 reads TGCGCCAGCAGCCAAGAAAGCGGAGGACAGGGATTCCATAGCAATCAGCCCCAGCATTGT. This encodes CASSQESGGQGFHSNQPQHC.

The chain links TRBV6-5 to TRBJ1-2, with D hard to call. V was trimmed by 10 bases and J by 2 bases, leaving 20 bases between them. Germline V gene lookup returns CDR1 MNHEY and CDR2 SVGAGI. CDR3 length: 15 residues. The CDR3 region is CATQKTRYPNYGYTF. CDR3 DNA: TGTGCCACCCAGAAAACCCGATACCCAAACTATGGCTACACCTTC.

V gene TRBV2 combines with J gene TRBJ2-5; D gene ambiguous. This CDR3 comprises 12 residues. Per the germline V gene, CDR1 is SNHLY and CDR2 is FYNNEI. Deletions cut 5 bases from V and 4 bases from J, with 8 bases between. In nucleotides, the CDR3 is TGTGCCAGCAGTTCCGAAGGAGAGACCCAGTACTTC. Amino acid sequence: CASSSEGETQYF.

With regard to this clonotype: Given the absence of the conserved phenylalanine or tryptophan at the CDR3 end, a read error is likely. The DNA is left out, because the CDR3 cannot be placed on it with certainty; the CDR3 is given as TCRdb lists it. This CDR3 is CASSPRDPSYNEQLL. The chain is built from TRBV6-6 and TRBJ2-1; TRBD1, the table's D call, lacks a check against the DNA. The germline V gene encodes CDR1 MNHNY and CDR2 SVGAGI (reference sequence). The CDR3 adds up to 15 amino acids, both ends counted.

At least ten counts were recorded for this clonotype. The chain recombines TRBV7-2 with TRBJ1-5; 10 bases are shared with TRBD1. J gave up 4 bases and V 4 bases, and 13 bases lay outside the gene matches. The CDR3 extends over 18 amino acids. CDR1 and CDR2 (germline): SGHTA, FQGNSA. CDR3 region: CASSSVPGQGIGNQPQHF. For the CDR3, the DNA is TGTGCCAGCAGCTCGGTCCCGGGACAGGGGATCGGGAATCAGCCCCAGCATTTT.

About this clonotype itself: It may be a read error: a sequence one base away is much more abundant. The V call is TRBV7-2, the J call TRBJ1-1; D unresolved. Germline CDR1 is SGHTA and CDR2 is FQGNSA. The V and J ends lost 5 bases and 3 bases respectively, with 16 bases between them. The CDR3 is made up of 15 amino acids. CDR3 residues: CTSSPGASGYTEAFF. Here the CDR3 DNA reads TGTACCAGCAGCCCGGGAGCATCGGGATACACTGAAGCTTTCTTT.

This rearrangement joins TRBV20-1 to TRBJ2-3; D gene uncertain. Trimming stripped 5 bases from V and 2 bases from J, with 11 bases between. The CDR3 has 13 amino acids. CDR1 is DFQATT and CDR2 is SNEGSKA in the germline V gene (reference sequence). The DNA of the CDR3 is TGCAGTGCTTGTCCTAGGAACACAGATACGCAGTATTTT. Translated: CSACPRNTDTQYF.

A remark on this clonotype: It may be a read error: a sequence one base away is much more abundant. The chain joins TRBV7-6 to TRBJ2-2; D gene unclear. Trimming stripped 0 bases from V and 8 bases from J, with 7 bases between. The CDR3 covers 13 residues. CDR1 SGHVS and CDR2 FNYEAQ come from the germline V gene. CDR3 DNA sequence: TGTGCCAGCAGCTTAGCCCGCTTGGGGGAGCTGTTTTTT. This encodes CASSLARLGELFF.

Notes on this clonotype: Since no conserved phenylalanine or tryptophan closes the CDR3, a read error is the likely cause. CDR3 protein: CASSLAGAGGKSGYTL. For the CDR3, the DNA is TGTGCCAGCAGCTTAGCGGGAGCAGGGGGCAAGAGTGGCTACACCTTA. This chain links TRBV7-2 with TRBJ1-2, with 8 nucleotides matching TRBD1. Trimming removed 0 bases from V and 7 bases from J; junction bases left unmatched: 10. CDR1 and CDR2 from the germline V gene are SGHTA and FQGNSA. The CDR3 extends over 16 amino acids.

This clonotype has a handful of counts. The chain recombines TRBV6-2 or TRBV6-3 with TRBJ2-7; 11 nucleotides agree with TRBD2. Germline V gene sequence: CDR1 MNHEY, CDR2 SVGEGT. This CDR3 has 13 amino acids. V trimming: 6 bases; J trimming: 5 bases; junction bases outside the gene matches: 3. The CDR3 sequence: CASRLAGADEQYF. DNA of the CDR3: TGTGCCAGCAGACTAGCGGGGGCCGACGAGCAGTACTTC.

This clonotype was counted many times. The V gene is TRBV12-3 or TRBV12-4, the J gene TRBJ1-2, with TRBD1 matching 10 bases. The trim removed 6 bases at V and 8 bases at J, leaving 6 bases unmatched. This CDR3 has 13 amino acids. The CDR3 DNA reads as TGTGCCAGCAGGAGCGACAGGGGGCGAGGCTACACCTTC. It is translated as CASRSDRGRGYTF.

The chain carries TRBV11-2 and TRBJ1-3; D unclear. This CDR3 spans 16 amino acids. Germline values: CDR1 SGHAT, CDR2 FQNNGV. The CDR3 DNA sequence: TGTGCAGGCAGCTCCCCACGAAAGTTGGGCAGAAACACCCAATATTTT. This codes for CAGSSPRKLGRNTQYF.

This clonotype has a handful of counts. The chain combines TRBV9 with TRBJ1-2, with 8 bases matching TRBD1. The CDR3 is 15 residues long. Germline V gene lookup returns CDR1 SGDLS and CDR2 YYNGEE. Trimming removed 1 base from V and 4 bases from J; junction bases left unmatched: 6. CDR3 in amino acids: CASSVLDRAIYGYTF. CDR3 DNA: TGTGCCAGCAGCGTATTGGACAGGGCCATCTATGGCTACACCTTC.

Ten or more counts support this clonotype. J is TRBJ2-5 and V is TRBV7-8; D is perhaps TRBD2 (7 bases). Between the trimmed V and J ends, which lost 5 bases and 2 bases, there was a span of 15 bases. Germline CDR1 SGHVS, CDR2 FQNEAQ. The CDR3 sequence is 15 residues long. CDR3 nucleotide sequence: TGTGCCAGCAGCCCCTTGGGAGGGGGGCAAGAGACCCAGTACTTC. It encodes CASSPLGGGQETQYF. The full variable domain, completed using reference TRBV7-8 and TRBJ2-5, is GAGVSQSPRYKVAKRGQDVALRCDPISGHVSLFWYQQALGQGPEFLTYFQNEAQLDKSGLPSDRFFAERPEGSVSTLKIQRTQQEDSAVYLCASSPLGGGQETQYFGPGTRLLVL.

The chain joins TRBV20-1 to TRBJ1-6, with 7 bases that match TRBD1. Germline-derived CDR1 and CDR2 are DFQATT and SNEGSKA (reference sequence). CDR3 length: 16 amino acids. The V gene end was trimmed by 1 base and the J gene end by 9 bases; junction bases not matched to a gene: 12. Here the CDR3 reads CSARAPWDSLVSPLHF. CDR3 bases: TGCAGTGCTAGAGCCCCCTGGGACAGCCTAGTTTCACCCCTCCACTTT.

As concerns this clonotype: This may be a read error: a much more frequent sequence differs by one nucleotide. It is likely a read error, because the conserved phenylalanine at the end of the CDR3 is missing. The chain recombines TRBV7-2 with TRBJ1-5, with a possible D match to TRBD1 (6 bases). CDR3 length equals 14 residues. V lost 1 base, J lost 8 bases, and 12 bases lay in between. CDR1 is SGHTA, CDR2 FQGNSA, per germline. CDR3 amino acids: CASSLVQGNKPQHC. The CDR3 nucleotides are TGTGCCAGCAGCTTAGTACAGGGTAATAAGCCCCAGCATTGT.

Only a few counts were recorded for this clonotype. DNA of the CDR3: TGCGCCAGCAGCCAAGATAGAGGGGGCCCCACAGATACGCAGTATTTT. Its translation: CASSQDRGGPTDTQYF. The genes are TRBV4-1 and TRBJ2-3; the match to TRBD1 covers 7 bases. This CDR3 region has 16 residues. J gave up 2 bases and V 0 bases, and 5 bases lay outside the gene matches. CDR1 and CDR2 (germline): MGHRA, YSYEKL.

This clonotype appeared a few times. The V call is TRBV7-6, the J call TRBJ2-7, with 7 bases identical to TRBD1. The CDR3 sequence is 14 residues long. Germline V lookup: CDR1 SGHVS, CDR2 FNYEAQ. V was clipped by 1 base and J by 4 bases; unmatched bases: 4. CDR3 in DNA: TGTGCCAGCAGCTTAGTCGGGACAGTGTACGAGCAGTACTTC. It specifies CASSLVGTVYEQYF.

This clonotype came up a few times. This rearrangement joins TRBV6-5 to TRBJ1-4; 9 positions match TRBD1. The germline V gene encodes CDR1 MNHEY and CDR2 SVGAGI. CDR3 length: 14 amino acids. Germline trimming cut 6 bases from V and 4 bases from J; bases unmatched to any gene: 3. The CDR3 sequence is CASRDRGLNEKLFF. The CDR3 bases are TGTGCCAGCAGGGACAGGGGACTTAATGAAAAACTGTTTTTT.